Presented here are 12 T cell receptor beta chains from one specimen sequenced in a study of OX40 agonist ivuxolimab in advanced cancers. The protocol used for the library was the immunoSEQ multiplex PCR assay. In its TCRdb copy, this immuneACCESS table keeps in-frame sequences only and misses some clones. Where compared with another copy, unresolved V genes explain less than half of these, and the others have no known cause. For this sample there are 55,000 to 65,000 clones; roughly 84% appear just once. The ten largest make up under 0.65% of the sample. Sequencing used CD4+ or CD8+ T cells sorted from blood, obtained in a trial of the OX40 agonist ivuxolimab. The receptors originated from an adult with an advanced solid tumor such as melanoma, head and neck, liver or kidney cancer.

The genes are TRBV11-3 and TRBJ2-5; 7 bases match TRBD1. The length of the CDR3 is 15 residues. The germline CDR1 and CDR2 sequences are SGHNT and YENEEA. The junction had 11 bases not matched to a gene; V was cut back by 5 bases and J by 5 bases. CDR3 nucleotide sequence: TGTGCCAGCAGCACCTCCGGGACAGTAGGCGAGACCCAGTACTTC. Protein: CASSTSGTVGETQYF.

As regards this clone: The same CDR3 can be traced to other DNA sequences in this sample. The CDR3 DNA sequence: TGTGCCAGCAGCTTAGAGCGGCAAGAGACCCAGTACTTC. Protein sequence: CASSLERQETQYF. The chain carries TRBV7-8 and TRBJ2-5, with D possibly matching TRBD2 (5 bases). Looked up from germline, CDR1 is SGHVS and CDR2 is FQNEAQ. There are 13 residues in the CDR3. Trimming removed 1 base at V and 2 bases at J, with 5 bases between.

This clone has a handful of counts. CDR3 sequence: CASSTGDQETQYF. In nucleotides, the CDR3 is TGCGCCAGCAGCACGGGAGATCAAGAGACCCAGTACTTC. The chain carries TRBV5-1 and TRBJ2-5; tentative D call: TRBD2 (6 bases). The germline V gene encodes CDR1 SGHRS and CDR2 YFSETQ. The CDR3 sequence is 13 residues long. V lost 4 bases and J lost 2, with 9 bases in between.

The CDR3 sequence is CASSPGRANQPQHF. The CDR3, as DNA: TGTGCCAGCTCGCCGGGGCGAGCTAATCAGCCCCAGCATTTT. This chain links TRBV2 with TRBJ1-5; D may be TRBD1 (5 bases). V was shortened by 8 bases and J by 4 bases, with 15 bases between the two germline ends. The CDR3 length is 14 residues. Germline values: CDR1 SNHLY, CDR2 FYNNEI.

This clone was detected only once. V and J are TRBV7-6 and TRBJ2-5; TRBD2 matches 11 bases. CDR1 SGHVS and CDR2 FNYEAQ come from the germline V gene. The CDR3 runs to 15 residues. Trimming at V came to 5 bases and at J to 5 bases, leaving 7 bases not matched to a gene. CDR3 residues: CASSTATSGTETQYF. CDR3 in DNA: TGTGCCAGCAGCACAGCGACTAGCGGGACCGAGACCCAGTACTTC.

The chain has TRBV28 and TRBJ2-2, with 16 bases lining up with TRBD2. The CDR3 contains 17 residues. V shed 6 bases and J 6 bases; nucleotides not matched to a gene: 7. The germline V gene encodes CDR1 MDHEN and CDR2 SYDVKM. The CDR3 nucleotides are TGTGCCAGCAGCCAGTGGGGACTAGCGGGAGGGCCCGGGGAGCTGTTTTTT. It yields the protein CASSQWGLAGGPGELFF.

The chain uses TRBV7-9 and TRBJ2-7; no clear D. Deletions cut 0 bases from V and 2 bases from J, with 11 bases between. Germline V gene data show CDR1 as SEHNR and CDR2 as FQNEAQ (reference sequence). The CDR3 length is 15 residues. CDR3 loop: CASSLASVRTYEQYF. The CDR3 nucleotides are TGTGCCAGCAGCTTAGCATCGGTGAGAACCTACGAGCAGTACTTC.

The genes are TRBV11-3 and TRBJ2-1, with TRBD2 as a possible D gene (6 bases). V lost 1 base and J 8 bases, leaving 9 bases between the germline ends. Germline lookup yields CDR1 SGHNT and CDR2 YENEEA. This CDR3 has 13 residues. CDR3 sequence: CASSLVGGDEQFF. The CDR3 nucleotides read TGTGCCAGCAGCTTAGTCGGAGGGGATGAGCAGTTCTTC. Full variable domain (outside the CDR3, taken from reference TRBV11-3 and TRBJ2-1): EAGVVQSPRYKIIEKKQPVAFWCNPISGHNTLYWYLQNLGQGPELLIRYENEEAVDDSQLPKDRFSAERLKGVDSTLKIQPAELGDSAVYLCASSLVGGDEQFFGPGTRLTVL.

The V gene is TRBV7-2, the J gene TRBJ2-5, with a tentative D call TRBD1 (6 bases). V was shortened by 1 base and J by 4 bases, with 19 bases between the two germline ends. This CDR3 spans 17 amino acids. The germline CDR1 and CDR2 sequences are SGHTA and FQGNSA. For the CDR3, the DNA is TGTGCCAGCAGCTTAGATATCGAGGCAGGGGTAGGAGAGACCCAGTACTTC. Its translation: CASSLDIEAGVGETQYF. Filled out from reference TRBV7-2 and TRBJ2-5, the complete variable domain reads GAGVSQSPSNKVTEKGKDVELRCDPISGHTALYWYRQSLGQGLEFLIYFQGNSAPDKSGLPSDRFSAERTGGSVSTLTIQRTQQEDSAVYLCASSLDIEAGVGETQYFGPGTRLLVL.

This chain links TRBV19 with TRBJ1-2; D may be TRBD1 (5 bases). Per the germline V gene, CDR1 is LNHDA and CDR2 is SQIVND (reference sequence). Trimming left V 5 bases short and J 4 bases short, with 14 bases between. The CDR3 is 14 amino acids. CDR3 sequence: CASSLNPGPYGYTF. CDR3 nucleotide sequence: TGTGCCAGTAGTCTCAATCCAGGGCCCTATGGCTACACCTTC.

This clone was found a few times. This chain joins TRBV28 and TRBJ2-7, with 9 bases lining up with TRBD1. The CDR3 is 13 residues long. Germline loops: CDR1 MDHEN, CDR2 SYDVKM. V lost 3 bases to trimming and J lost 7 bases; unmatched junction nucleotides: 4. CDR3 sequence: CASSFTGGLEQYF. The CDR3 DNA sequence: TGTGCCAGCAGTTTTACAGGGGGCCTGGAGCAGTACTTC. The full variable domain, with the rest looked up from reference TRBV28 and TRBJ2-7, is DVKVTQSSRYLVKRTGEKVFLECVQDMDHENMFWYRQDPGLGLRLIYFSYDVKMKEKGDIPEGYSVSREKKERFSLILESASTNQTSMYLCASSFTGGLEQYFGPGTRLTVT.

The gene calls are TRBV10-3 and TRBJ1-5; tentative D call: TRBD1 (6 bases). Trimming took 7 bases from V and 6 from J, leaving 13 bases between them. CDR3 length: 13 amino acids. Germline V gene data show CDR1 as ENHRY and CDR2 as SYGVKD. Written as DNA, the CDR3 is TGTGCCATCACCGGACAGCAGGGTCAGCCCCAGCATTTT. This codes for CAITGQQGQPQHF.